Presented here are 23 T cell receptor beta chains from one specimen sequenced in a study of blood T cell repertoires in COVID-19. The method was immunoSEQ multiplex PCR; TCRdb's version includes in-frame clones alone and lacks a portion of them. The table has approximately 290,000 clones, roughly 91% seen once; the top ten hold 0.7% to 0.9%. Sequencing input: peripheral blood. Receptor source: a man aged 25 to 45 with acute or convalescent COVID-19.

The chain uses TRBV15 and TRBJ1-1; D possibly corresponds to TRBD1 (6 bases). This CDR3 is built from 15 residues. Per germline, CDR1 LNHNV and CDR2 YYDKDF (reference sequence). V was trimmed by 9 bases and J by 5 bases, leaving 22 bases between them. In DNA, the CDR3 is TGTGCCACTCTACCTAGTGGGCAGGGGCGGACTGAAGCTTTCTTT. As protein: CATLPSGQGRTEAFF.

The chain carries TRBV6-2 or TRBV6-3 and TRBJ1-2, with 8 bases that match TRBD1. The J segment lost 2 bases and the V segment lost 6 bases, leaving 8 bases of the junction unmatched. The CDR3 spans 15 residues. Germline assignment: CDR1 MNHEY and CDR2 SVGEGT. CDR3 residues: CASSLPGGGNYGYTF. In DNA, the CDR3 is TGTGCCAGCAGCCTCCCAGGGGGCGGGAACTATGGCTACACCTTC.

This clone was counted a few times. CDR3 DNA sequence: TGTGCCACCGGAGGGACAGGGTTCGGCGAGCAGTACTTC. Translating gives CATGGTGFGEQYF. The V and J genes are TRBV24-1 and TRBJ2-7; 9 bases are a match to TRBD1. The length of the CDR3 is 13 residues. J lost 6 bases, V lost 9 bases, and 8 bases had no gene match. Germline CDR1 and CDR2: KGHDR and SFDVKD.

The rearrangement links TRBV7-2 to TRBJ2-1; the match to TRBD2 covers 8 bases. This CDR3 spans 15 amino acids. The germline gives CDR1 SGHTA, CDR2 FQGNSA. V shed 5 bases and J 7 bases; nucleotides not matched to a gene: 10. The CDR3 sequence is CASSRGTREENEQFF. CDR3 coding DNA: TGTGCCAGCAGCCGGGGGACTAGAGAGGAAAATGAGCAGTTCTTC.

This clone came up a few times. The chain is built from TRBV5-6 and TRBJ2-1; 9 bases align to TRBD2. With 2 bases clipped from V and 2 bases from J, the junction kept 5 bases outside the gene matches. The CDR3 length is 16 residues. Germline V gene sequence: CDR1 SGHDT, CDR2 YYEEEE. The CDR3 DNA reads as TGTGCCAGCAGCTTTGGCGGGAGGGGGGCCTACAATGAGCAGTTCTTC. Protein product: CASSFGGRGAYNEQFF.

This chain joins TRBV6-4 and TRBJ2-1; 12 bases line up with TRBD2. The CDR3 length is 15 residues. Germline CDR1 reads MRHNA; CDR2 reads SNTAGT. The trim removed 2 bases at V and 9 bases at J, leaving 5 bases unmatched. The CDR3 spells CASSDAGLAGTEQFF. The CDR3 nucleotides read TGTGCCAGCAGTGACGCCGGACTAGCGGGAACTGAGCAGTTCTTC.

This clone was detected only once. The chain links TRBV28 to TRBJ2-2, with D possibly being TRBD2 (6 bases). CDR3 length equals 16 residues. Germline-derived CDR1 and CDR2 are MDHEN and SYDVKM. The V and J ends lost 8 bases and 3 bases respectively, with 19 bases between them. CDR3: CASHSGGRLDTGELFF. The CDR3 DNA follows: TGTGCCAGCCATTCCGGAGGGCGTCTGGACACCGGGGAGCTGTTTTTT.

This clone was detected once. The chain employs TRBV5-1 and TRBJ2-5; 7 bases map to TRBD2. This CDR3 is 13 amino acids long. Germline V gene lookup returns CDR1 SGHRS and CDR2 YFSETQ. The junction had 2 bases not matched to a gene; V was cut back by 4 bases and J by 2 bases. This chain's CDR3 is CASSQAGQETQYF. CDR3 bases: TGCGCCAGCAGCCAAGCGGGGCAAGAGACCCAGTACTTC.

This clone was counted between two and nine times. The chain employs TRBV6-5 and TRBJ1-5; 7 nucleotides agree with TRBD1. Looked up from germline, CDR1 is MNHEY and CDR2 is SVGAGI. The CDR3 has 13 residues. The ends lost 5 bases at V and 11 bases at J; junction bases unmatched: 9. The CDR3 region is CASSLFGTESQHF. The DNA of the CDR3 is TGTGCCAGCAGTCTCTTCGGGACAGAATCCCAGCATTTT.

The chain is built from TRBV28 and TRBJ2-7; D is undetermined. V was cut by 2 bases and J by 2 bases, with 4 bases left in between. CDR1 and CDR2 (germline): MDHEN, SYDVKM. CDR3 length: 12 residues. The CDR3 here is CASSLPTYEQYF. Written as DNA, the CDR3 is TGTGCCAGCAGTTTACCAACCTACGAGCAGTACTTC.

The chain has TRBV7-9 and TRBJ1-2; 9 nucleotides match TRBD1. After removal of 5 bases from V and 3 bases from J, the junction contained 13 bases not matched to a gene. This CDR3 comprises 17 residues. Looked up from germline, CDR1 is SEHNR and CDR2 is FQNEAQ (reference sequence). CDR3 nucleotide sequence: TGTGCCAGCAGCGGAACCGGGACAGGGTCGGGGTACTATGGCTACACCTTC. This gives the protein CASSGTGTGSGYYGYTF.

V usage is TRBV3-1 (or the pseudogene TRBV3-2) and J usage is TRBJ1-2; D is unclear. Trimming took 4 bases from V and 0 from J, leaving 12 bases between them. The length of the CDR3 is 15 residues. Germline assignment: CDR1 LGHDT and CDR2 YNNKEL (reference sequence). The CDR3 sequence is CASSRLSGSNYGYTF. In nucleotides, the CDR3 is TGTGCCAGCAGCCGTCTGAGCGGATCTAACTATGGCTACACCTTC.

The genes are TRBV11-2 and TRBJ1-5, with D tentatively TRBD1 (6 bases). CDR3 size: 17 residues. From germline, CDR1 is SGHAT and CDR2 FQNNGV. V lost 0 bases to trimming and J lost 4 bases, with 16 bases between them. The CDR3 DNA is TGTGCCAGCAGCTTAGATTATGGCAGGGGAATGAATCAGCCCCAGCATTTT. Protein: CASSLDYGRGMNQPQHF.

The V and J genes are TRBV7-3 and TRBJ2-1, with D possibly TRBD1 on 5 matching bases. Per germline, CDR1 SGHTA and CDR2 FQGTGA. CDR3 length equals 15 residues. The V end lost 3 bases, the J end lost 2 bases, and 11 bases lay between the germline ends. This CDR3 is CASSFDSIPYNEQFF. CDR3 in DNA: TGTGCCAGCAGCTTCGACAGTATCCCCTACAATGAGCAGTTCTTC. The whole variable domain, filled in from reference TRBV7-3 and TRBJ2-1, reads GAGVSQTPSNKVTEKGKYVELRCDPISGHTALYWYRQSLGQGPEFLIYFQGTGAADDSGLPNDRFFAVRPEGSVSTLKIQRTERGDSAVYLCASSFDSIPYNEQFFGPGTRLTVL.

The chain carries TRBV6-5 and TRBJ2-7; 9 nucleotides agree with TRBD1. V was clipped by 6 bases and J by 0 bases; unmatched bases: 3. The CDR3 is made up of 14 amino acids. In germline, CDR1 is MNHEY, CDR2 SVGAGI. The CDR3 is CASRDRGPSYEQYF. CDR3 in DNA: TGTGCCAGCAGGGACAGGGGACCCTCCTACGAGCAGTACTTC.

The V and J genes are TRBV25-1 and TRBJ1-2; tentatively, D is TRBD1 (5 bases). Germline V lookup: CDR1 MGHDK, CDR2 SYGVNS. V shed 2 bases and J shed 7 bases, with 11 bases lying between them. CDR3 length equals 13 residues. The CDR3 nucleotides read TGTGCCAGCAGTGAAGGGTGGAGGGGTGGCTACACCTTC. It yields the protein CASSEGWRGGYTF.

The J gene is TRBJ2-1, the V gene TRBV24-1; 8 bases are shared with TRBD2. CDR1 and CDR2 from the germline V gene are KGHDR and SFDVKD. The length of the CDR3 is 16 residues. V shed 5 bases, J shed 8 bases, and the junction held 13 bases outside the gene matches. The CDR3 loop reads CATSGQPGTRRDEQFF. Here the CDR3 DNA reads TGTGCCACCAGTGGCCAGCCCGGGACTAGAAGGGATGAGCAGTTCTTC.

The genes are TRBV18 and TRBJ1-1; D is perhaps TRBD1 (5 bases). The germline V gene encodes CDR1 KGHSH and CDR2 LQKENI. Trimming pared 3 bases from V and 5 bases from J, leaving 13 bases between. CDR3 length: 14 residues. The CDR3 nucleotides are TGTGCCAGCTCACCCACAGGCGGGGGGACTGAAGCTTTCTTT. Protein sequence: CASSPTGGGTEAFF.

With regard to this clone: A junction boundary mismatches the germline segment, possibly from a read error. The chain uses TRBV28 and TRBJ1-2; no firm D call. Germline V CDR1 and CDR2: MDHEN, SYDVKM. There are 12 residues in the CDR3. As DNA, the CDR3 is TGTGCCAGCAGTTTAAATAGCTATGGCCACACCTTC. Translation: CASSLNSYGHTF.

This CDR3 is CASSHRQGDSNQPQHF. DNA of the CDR3: TGTGCCAGCAGCCATAGGCAGGGGGATAGCAATCAGCCCCAGCATTTT. The chain uses TRBV14 and TRBJ1-5, with 7 bases identical to TRBD1. J was trimmed by 0 bases and V by 3 bases; bases with no gene match: 5. CDR1 is SGHDN and CDR2 is FVKESK in the germline V gene. The CDR3 sequence is 16 residues long.

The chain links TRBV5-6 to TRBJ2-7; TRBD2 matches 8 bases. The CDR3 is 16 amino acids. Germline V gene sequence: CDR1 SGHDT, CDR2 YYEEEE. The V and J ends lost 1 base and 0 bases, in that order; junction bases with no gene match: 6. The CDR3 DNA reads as TGTGCCAGCAGCTTGCCCCCCGGACTAGCCTCCTACGAGCAGTACTTC. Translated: CASSLPPGLASYEQYF.

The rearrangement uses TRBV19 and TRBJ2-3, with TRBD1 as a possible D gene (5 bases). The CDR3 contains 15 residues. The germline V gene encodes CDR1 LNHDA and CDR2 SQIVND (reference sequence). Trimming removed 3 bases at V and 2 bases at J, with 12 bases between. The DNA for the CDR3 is TGTGCCAGTAGTATCAGTCAGGGTCACACAGATACGCAGTATTTT. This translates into CASSISQGHTDTQYF.

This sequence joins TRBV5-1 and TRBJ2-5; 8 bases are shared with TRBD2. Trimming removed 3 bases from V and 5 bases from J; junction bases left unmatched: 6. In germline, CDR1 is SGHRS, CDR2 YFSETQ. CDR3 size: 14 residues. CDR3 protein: CASSWTGTSETQYF. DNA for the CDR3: TGCGCCAGCAGCTGGACCGGGACTAGTGAGACCCAGTACTTC. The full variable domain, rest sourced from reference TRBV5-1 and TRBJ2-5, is KAGVTQTPRYLIKTRGQQVTLSCSPISGHRSVSWYQQTPGQGLQFLFEYFSETQRNKGNFPGRFSGRQFSNSRSEMNVSTLELGDSALYLCASSWTGTSETQYFGPGTRLLVL.